This passage covers 24 T cell receptor beta chains from one sample sequenced in a study of cytomegalovirus exposure and HLA in healthy donors. It was with 60 Vbeta and 13 Jbeta primers that the PCR ran. The repertoire was sequenced with immunoSEQ multiplex PCR; TCRdb's copy has only in-frame clones and lacks some. The sample lists around 150,000 clones; 55% to 70% were seen once. The material sequenced was PBMCs. The receptor set was obtained from a woman aged 30 to 39 in good health and CMV-seropositive.

This chain links TRBV7-8 with TRBJ2-7; tentatively, D is TRBD2 (5 bases). V dropped 3 bases and J dropped 4 bases, with 13 bases sitting between them. Germline values: CDR1 SGHVS, CDR2 FQNEAQ. The CDR3 totals 14 residues. CDR3 sequence reads: CASSLSGTEYEQYF. The CDR3 bases are TGTGCCAGCAGCTTGAGCGGCACGGAGTACGAGCAGTACTTC.

The chain carries TRBV2 and TRBJ1-5; the D gene is possibly TRBD1 (5 bases). The CDR3 is 15 amino acids. From germline, CDR1 is SNHLY and CDR2 FYNNEI. The V end lost 3 bases, the J end lost 1 base, and 10 bases lay between the germline ends. CDR3 residues: CASSDRGGSNQPQHF. In DNA, the CDR3 is TGTGCCAGCAGTGACCGCGGGGGGAGCAATCAGCCCCAGCATTTT.

CDR3 in DNA: TGTGCCAGCAGCTTTACAGGACCTATGAACACTGAAGCTTTCTTT. Residues: CASSFTGPMNTEAFF. This sequence joins TRBV11-2 and TRBJ1-1, with D maybe TRBD1 (5 bases). The CDR3 has 15 amino acids. The V end lost 3 bases, the J end lost 0 bases, and 11 bases lay between the germline ends. CDR1 is SGHAT, CDR2 FQNNGV, per germline. Based on the CDR3 plus reference TRBV11-2 and TRBJ1-1, the full variable domain is EAGVAQSPRYKIIEKRQSVAFWCNPISGHATLYWYQQILGQGPKLLIQFQNNGVVDDSQLPKDRFSAERLKGVDSTLKIQPAKLEDSAVYLCASSFTGPMNTEAFFGQGTRLTVV.

The chain links TRBV5-1 to TRBJ2-7; 7 bases are shared with TRBD2. After removal of 2 bases from V and 2 bases from J, the junction contained 13 bases not matched to a gene. Looked up from germline, CDR1 is SGHRS and CDR2 is YFSETQ. The CDR3 contains 17 residues. The CDR3 bases are TGCGCCAGCAGCTTAAGGGTCCGGGGGGAGTTGGCCTACGAGCAGTACTTC. Protein: CASSLRVRGELAYEQYF.

In its sample, this clone was seen once. The V and J genes are TRBV7-9 and TRBJ1-4; a possible D gene is TRBD1 (5 bases). The CDR3 is made up of 14 amino acids. Germline CDR1 is SEHNR and CDR2 is FQNEAQ (reference sequence). V shed 2 bases and J shed 1 base, with 5 bases lying between them. CDR3 protein: CASSLRGTNEKLFF. In DNA, the CDR3 is TGTGCCAGCAGCTTAAGGGGAACTAATGAAAAACTGTTTTTT.

The chain recombines TRBV2 with TRBJ2-5, with 9 bases fitting TRBD1. TRBJ2-7 matches the DNA end more closely, so the J call is doubtful. In germline, CDR1 is SNHLY, CDR2 FYNNEI. This CDR3 has 14 residues. CDR3 sequence: CASISGTGSYEQYF. The CDR3, as DNA: TGTGCCAGCATTTCCGGGACAGGGAGTTACGAGCAGTACTTC.

The V gene is TRBV2, the J gene TRBJ1-5; D unresolved. V was shortened by 4 bases and J by 1 base, with 8 bases between the two germline ends. The CDR3 is 14 residues long. Germline lookup yields CDR1 SNHLY and CDR2 FYNNEI. CDR3 amino acids: CASSGGQSNQPQHF. CDR3 sequence (DNA): TGTGCCAGCAGTGGCGGCCAGAGCAATCAGCCCCAGCATTTT.

The table lists this clone with a count of one. V usage is TRBV7-9 and J usage is TRBJ1-1; possible D gene TRBD1, 5 bases. This CDR3 comprises 13 residues. From germline, CDR1 is SEHNR and CDR2 FQNEAQ (reference sequence). V gave up 8 bases and J gave up 4 bases, with 14 bases separating them. CDR3 in amino acids: CASVTGRATEAFF. CDR3 DNA: TGTGCCAGCGTGACGGGCAGGGCCACTGAAGCTTTCTTT.

The chain joins TRBV9 to TRBJ2-3; 7 bases agree with TRBD1. The CDR3 is 15 amino acids. CDR1 is SGDLS, CDR2 YYNGEE, per germline. V lost 4 bases, J lost 4 bases, and 9 bases stayed unmatched. For the CDR3, the DNA is TGTGCCAGCAGCCCGGGACAGACCCTCGCAGATACGCAGTATTTT. Translating gives CASSPGQTLADTQYF.

J is TRBJ2-5 and V is TRBV6-1; TRBD2 matches at 10 bases. This CDR3 is built from 16 residues. Germline lookup yields CDR1 MNHNS and CDR2 SASEGT. V shed 2 bases, J shed 4 bases, and the junction held 7 bases outside the gene matches. The CDR3 DNA sequence: TGTGCCAGCAGTGAAATAATAGCGGGAGGTCGAGAGACCCAGTACTTC. As protein: CASSEIIAGGRETQYF.

This clone turned up a few times. The chain is built from TRBV7-2 and TRBJ2-7; D perhaps matches TRBD1 (6 bases). The V gene's germline CDR1 is SGHTA and CDR2 FQGNSA. The CDR3 runs 14 residues. V lost 5 bases and J 0 bases, leaving 11 bases between the germline ends. The CDR3 DNA follows: TGTGCCAGCAGCCAGGACAGTTACTCCTACGAGCAGTACTTC. This gives the protein CASSQDSYSYEQYF.

The chain couples TRBV29-1 to TRBJ2-5; D possibly corresponds to TRBD2 (6 bases). Germline V CDR1 and CDR2: SQVTM, ANQGSEA. The germline V and J ends were trimmed by 7 bases and 5 bases, with 14 bases remaining between them. This CDR3 contains 12 residues. The CDR3 sequence: CSAPGLGETQYF. The CDR3 DNA sequence: TGCAGCGCCCCGGGACTTGGGGAGACCCAGTACTTC.

V and J are TRBV4-1 and TRBJ2-3, with 13 positions matching TRBD2. V lost 4 bases to trimming and J lost 6 bases; unmatched junction nucleotides: 10. The CDR3 has 17 residues. From germline, CDR1 is MGHRA and CDR2 YSYEKL. The CDR3 region is CASSRRGLAGNRDTQYF. CDR3 DNA sequence: TGCGCCAGCAGCCGGCGGGGACTAGCGGGAAATAGGGATACGCAGTATTTT.

CDR3 residues: CALGTTGLSNQPQHF. DNA of the CDR3: TGTGCCCTCGGGACAACCGGCCTTAGCAATCAGCCCCAGCATTTT. The chain couples TRBV30 to TRBJ1-5; TRBD1 is a possible D gene (6 bases). Per the germline V gene, CDR1 is GTSNPN and CDR2 is SVGIG (reference sequence). CDR3 length: 15 amino acids. Trimming stripped 8 bases from V and 0 bases from J, with 17 bases between. Drawing the rest from reference TRBV30 and TRBJ1-5, the complete variable domain is SQTIHQWPATLVQPVGSPLSLECTVEGTSNPNLYWYRQAAGRGLQLLFYSVGIGQISSEVPQNLSASRPQDRQFILSSKKLLLSDSGFYLCALGTTGLSNQPQHFGDGTRLSIL.

This sequence joins TRBV7-7 and TRBJ2-5; 10 bases agree with TRBD2. There are 16 residues in the CDR3. Trimming removed 4 bases from V and 5 bases from J; junction bases left unmatched: 10. CDR1 is SSHAT and CDR2 is FNYEAQ in the germline V gene (reference sequence). For the CDR3, the DNA is TGTGCCAGCAGCTCTCTAGCGGGAGTGGAGAAGGAGACCCAGTACTTC. Encoded protein: CASSSLAGVEKETQYF.

This chain links TRBV2 with TRBJ1-1; D gene uncertain. CDR1 is SNHLY, CDR2 FYNNEI, per germline. The V and J ends lost 6 bases and 1 base respectively, with 12 bases between them. The CDR3 loop spans 14 amino acids. The DNA for the CDR3 is TGTGCCAGCAGGACCCAAGCGGGGAACACTGAAGCTTTCTTT. It yields the protein CASRTQAGNTEAFF.

The CDR3 is CASSPIRGQANTEAFF. CDR3 coding DNA: TGTGCCAGCAGCCCCATAAGGGGACAGGCGAACACTGAAGCTTTCTTT. The chain couples TRBV11-2 to TRBJ1-1; 8 nucleotides align to TRBD1. The CDR3 covers 16 residues. Trimming cost V 5 bases and J 1 base; bases outside gene matches: 9. Per the germline V gene, CDR1 is SGHAT and CDR2 is FQNNGV.

The chain's CDR3 is CASTREITYEQYF. The CDR3 DNA reads TGTGCCAGCACGCGGGAAATAACCTACGAGCAGTACTTC. The chain has TRBV2 and TRBJ2-7, with D possibly matching TRBD2 (6 bases). The CDR3 is 13 residues long. V was shortened by 7 bases and J by 2 bases, with 12 bases between the two germline ends. The V gene's germline CDR1 is SNHLY and CDR2 FYNNEI.

This clone was seen a few times. V gene TRBV5-6 combines with J gene TRBJ1-4, with TRBD1 identical over 10 bases. CDR1 is SGHDT and CDR2 is YYEEEE in the germline V gene. The CDR3 extends over 16 amino acids. Trimming at V came to 4 bases and at J to 5 bases, leaving 8 bases not matched to a gene. This CDR3 is CASSKDRGRTNEKLFF. The CDR3 nucleotides are TGTGCCAGCAGCAAGGACAGGGGGAGGACGAATGAAAAACTGTTTTTT.

The gene calls are TRBV18 and TRBJ1-4; no reliable D call. Trimming pared 6 bases from V and 8 bases from J, leaving 13 bases between. This CDR3 is 13 amino acids long. Germline CDR1 is KGHSH and CDR2 is LQKENI. The CDR3 region is CASSVNEEEKLFF. The CDR3 DNA follows: TGTGCCAGCTCCGTGAACGAGGAAGAAAAACTGTTTTTT. Full variable domain (rest looked up from reference TRBV18 and TRBJ1-4): NAGVMQNPRHLVRRRGQEARLRCSPMKGHSHVYWYRQLPEEGLKFMVYLQKENIIDESGMPKERFSAEFPKEGPSILRIQQVVRGDSAAYFCASSVNEEEKLFFGSGTQLSVL.

The CDR3 region is CASSRGSSYNEQFF. The CDR3 coding sequence is TGTGCCAGCAGCAGGGGGAGCTCCTACAATGAGCAGTTCTTC. The chain joins TRBV7-9 to TRBJ2-1, with a weak D call TRBD1 (6 bases). Between the trimmed V and J ends, which lost 5 bases and 0 bases, there was a span of 8 bases. In germline, CDR1 is SEHNR, CDR2 FQNEAQ (reference sequence). This CDR3 spans 14 amino acids.

This chain uses TRBV15 with TRBJ2-7; D gene uncertain. The germline gives CDR1 LNHNV, CDR2 YYDKDF (reference sequence). The CDR3 covers 15 residues. V was pared by 0 bases and J by 0 bases, with 9 bases between. The chain's CDR3 is CATSRDLQASYEQYF. The CDR3 DNA is TGTGCCACCAGCAGAGATCTGCAGGCCTCCTACGAGCAGTACTTC.

The chain recombines TRBV28 with TRBJ2-7, with a weak D call TRBD2 (6 bases). Germline CDR1 is MDHEN and CDR2 is SYDVKM. The V end was cut by 8 bases, the J end by 2 bases, with 13 bases between. This CDR3 contains 13 residues. The CDR3 protein is CASRLGGPYEQYF. The CDR3 nucleotides are TGTGCCAGCCGATTGGGGGGACCCTACGAGCAGTACTTC.

The J gene is TRBJ2-1, the V gene TRBV10-2, with a possible D match to TRBD1 (6 bases). Germline V gives CDR1 WSHSY, CDR2 SAAADI. The CDR3 sequence is 15 residues long. Trimming removed 5 bases from V and 1 base from J, with 12 bases in between. CDR3 protein: CASSQQGVSYNEQFF. The CDR3 DNA is TGCGCCAGCAGTCAACAGGGAGTTTCCTACAATGAGCAGTTCTTC.